This T cell receptor beta chain was retrieved from a study of cytomegalovirus exposure and HLA in healthy donors. Study results and caveats: As was reported, the HLA-A and HLA-B alleles of most subjects were accurately predicted from TCR beta sequences.

This PCR relied on a set of 60 Vbeta primers and 13 Jbeta primers. Sequenced by immunoSEQ multiplex PCR; TCRdb stores in-frame clones only, minus some. In all, the sample yields some 39,000 clones. This CDR3 contains 18 residues. Germline V gene sequence: CDR1 LGHNA, CDR2 YSLEER. J gave up 1 base and V 1 base, and 12 bases lay outside the gene matches. To note about this clone: The target antigen is unknown.

The clonotype originates from a young man in good health and CMV-seronegative. Material: PBMCs. The chain links TRBV4-3 to TRBJ2-7, with TRBD2 matching over 8 bases. The CDR3 DNA reads as TGCGCCAGCAGCCAAGGAGTGATTTCCCGGGGGGGGTCCTACGAGCAGTACTTC. This gives the protein CASSQGVISRGGSYEQYF.